This passage covers 22 T cell receptor beta chains from one sample sequenced in a study of T cell changes during pregnancy in multiple sclerosis. Sequencing was performed with immunoSEQ multiplex PCR; in TCRdb, only in-frame clones are kept and a portion is missing. The table shows around 36,000 clones, with over 75% occurring only once. The sample was CD8+ T cells from peripheral blood mononuclear cells, taken before pregnancy. Source of these receptors: a female donor with multiple sclerosis, enrolled in a pregnancy study.

The chain combines TRBV27 with TRBJ2-2; the match to TRBD1 covers 9 bases. Unmatched junction bases numbered 1, after V lost 0 bases and J lost 2 bases. The CDR3 consists of 16 residues. Germline lookup yields CDR1 MNHEY and CDR2 SMNVEV (reference sequence). DNA for the CDR3: TGTGCCAGCAGTTTATCGGGACAGGGAAACACCGGGGAGCTGTTTTTT. This sequence encodes CASSLSGQGNTGELFF.

The DNA of the CDR3 is TGCGCCAGCACTCCCCAGAGCGGAACTAGCACAGATACGCAGTATTTT. Translation: CASTPQSGTSTDTQYF. V is TRBV5-1 and J is TRBJ2-3; TRBD2 is a possible D gene (5 bases). Germline assignment: CDR1 SGHRS and CDR2 YFSETQ. V was shortened by 6 bases and J by 0 bases, with 17 bases between the two germline ends. The CDR3 extends over 16 amino acids.

The chain couples TRBV7-3 to TRBJ2-7; 8 bases fit TRBD2. From germline, CDR1 is SGHTA and CDR2 FQGTGA. J lost 7 bases, V lost 5 bases, and 10 bases had no gene match. The CDR3 has 14 residues. The DNA of the CDR3 is TGTGCCAGCAGCCGGGGCGGGAGGTCGTTTGAGCAGTACTTC. Its translation is CASSRGGRSFEQYF. Combining the CDR3 with reference TRBV7-3 and TRBJ2-7 gives the whole variable domain GAGVSQTPSNKVTEKGKYVELRCDPISGHTALYWYRQSLGQGPEFLIYFQGTGAADDSGLPNDRFFAVRPEGSVSTLKIQRTERGDSAVYLCASSRGGRSFEQYFGPGTRLTVT.

The V and J genes are TRBV15 and TRBJ1-1; no reliable D call. Trimming shortened V by 6 bases and J by 0 bases, and 11 bases separated the two germline ends. Germline V gene data show CDR1 as LNHNV and CDR2 as YYDKDF (reference sequence). The CDR3 contains 14 residues. CDR3 protein: CATSGQPVNTEAFF. DNA for the CDR3: TGTGCCACCAGTGGGCAGCCCGTGAACACTGAAGCTTTCTTT.

J is TRBJ1-2 and V is TRBV5-5; D is unresolved. Trimming stripped 2 bases from V and 4 bases from J, with 9 bases between. The CDR3 is made up of 13 amino acids. Germline loops: CDR1 SGHKS, CDR2 YYEKEE (reference sequence). CDR3 in amino acids: CASSFSSLYGYTF. CDR3 nucleotide sequence: TGTGCCAGCAGCTTTTCTTCACTCTATGGCTACACCTTC.

The gene calls are TRBV7-2 and TRBJ2-1; TRBD1 is a possible D gene (5 bases). Between the trimmed V and J ends, which lost 1 base and 10 bases, there was a span of 11 bases. Germline lookup yields CDR1 SGHTA and CDR2 FQGNSA. The CDR3 length is 13 residues. The chain's CDR3 is CASSLEGVWEQFF. The CDR3 DNA sequence: TGTGCCAGCAGCTTAGAAGGGGTTTGGGAGCAGTTCTTC. The full variable domain, completed using reference TRBV7-2 and TRBJ2-1, is GAGVSQSPSNKVTEKGKDVELRCDPISGHTALYWYRQSLGQGLEFLIYFQGNSAPDKSGLPSDRFSAERTGGSVSTLTIQRTQQEDSAVYLCASSLEGVWEQFFGPGTRLTVL.

This chain uses TRBV29-1 with TRBJ2-7, with unresolved D. CDR3 length: 12 amino acids. Per the germline V gene, CDR1 is SQVTM and CDR2 is ANQGSEA. The ends were cut back, 4 bases at V and 2 bases at J, with 9 bases in the middle. CDR3 coding DNA: TGCAGCGTTGGCGTCACCACCTACGAGCAGTACTTC. This codes for CSVGVTTYEQYF.

The V gene is TRBV28, the J gene TRBJ1-2; 8 nucleotides match TRBD1. The CDR3 is 14 amino acids. Germline V lookup: CDR1 MDHEN, CDR2 SYDVKM. Trimming cost V 3 bases and J 8 bases; bases outside gene matches: 8. The CDR3 DNA reads TGTGCCAGCAGTTTCGACCAGGGGGCCGGAGGCTACACCTTC. Its protein is CASSFDQGAGGYTF.

The chain recombines TRBV5-6 with TRBJ2-1; the D is unclear. The V end lost 7 bases, the J end lost 9 bases, and 17 bases lay between the germline ends. The CDR3 runs 13 residues. Germline lookup yields CDR1 SGHDT and CDR2 YYEEEE. The DNA for the CDR3 is TGTGCCAGCTCTCCCGGGTCCCTCGTTGAGCAGTTCTTC. This gives the protein CASSPGSLVEQFF. Combining the CDR3 with reference TRBV5-6 and TRBJ2-1 gives the whole variable domain DAGVTQSPTHLIKTRGQQVTLRCSPKSGHDTVSWYQQALGQGPQFIFQYYEEEERQRGNFPDRFSGHQFPNYSSELNVNALLLGDSALYLCASSPGSLVEQFFGPGTRLTVL.

V and J are TRBV30 and TRBJ1-4; 7 nucleotides match TRBD1. Germline CDR1 GTSNPN, CDR2 SVGIG (reference sequence). Trimming at V came to 2 bases and at J to 6 bases, leaving 6 bases not matched to a gene. The CDR3 has 14 amino acids. CDR3 loop: CAWSMGTADEKLFF. The CDR3, as DNA: TGTGCCTGGAGTATGGGGACAGCGGATGAAAAACTGTTTTTT.

The chain carries TRBV10-2 and TRBJ2-3, with 14 positions matching TRBD2. Germline V CDR1 and CDR2: WSHSY, SAAADI. The CDR3 loop spans 16 amino acids. The trim removed 6 bases at V and 5 bases at J, leaving 7 bases unmatched. The CDR3 region is CASSTGTSGSLDTQYF. CDR3 sequence (DNA): TGCGCCAGCAGCACCGGGACTAGCGGGAGTTTAGATACGCAGTATTTT.

The CDR3 sequence: CASSFPFQETQYF. The CDR3, as DNA: TGTGCCAGCAGCTTCCCATTTCAAGAGACCCAGTACTTC. The chain joins TRBV5-4 to TRBJ2-5; D uncertain. CDR3 size: 13 residues. V was shortened by 2 bases and J by 2 bases, with 7 bases between the two germline ends. Germline assignment: CDR1 SGHNT and CDR2 YYREEE (reference sequence).

This clone appeared a few times. The rearrangement joins TRBV6-6 to TRBJ1-5; D is perhaps TRBD1 (5 bases). Per the germline V gene, CDR1 is MNHNY and CDR2 is SVGAGI (reference sequence). The CDR3 totals 12 residues. V was pared by 4 bases and J by 4 bases, with 5 bases between. CDR3 protein: CASSSGNQPQHF. The CDR3 coding sequence is TGTGCCAGCAGTTCAGGGAATCAGCCCCAGCATTTT.

The rearrangement uses TRBV7-9 and TRBJ1-2; 12 nucleotides align to TRBD1. V lost 5 bases, J lost 8 bases, and 9 bases stayed unmatched. The germline V gene has CDR1 SEHNR and CDR2 FQNEAQ (reference sequence). The CDR3 is 15 amino acids. CDR3 sequence reads: CASSMPGQGAGGYTF. For the CDR3, the DNA is TGTGCCAGCAGCATGCCGGGACAGGGGGCTGGGGGCTACACCTTC.

The rearrangement joins TRBV4-3 to TRBJ2-2; weak D call: TRBD2 (5 bases). The V and J ends lost 0 bases and 4 bases respectively, with 21 bases between them. CDR3 length equals 19 residues. The V gene's germline CDR1 is LGHNA and CDR2 YSLEER. The DNA of the CDR3 is TGCGCCAGCAGCCAAGATTCCCCGACGGGGAGAGGAAGCACCGGGGAGCTGTTTTTT. Amino acids: CASSQDSPTGRGSTGELFF.

The V call is TRBV27, the J call TRBJ2-7; 8 positions agree with TRBD1. V was clipped by 7 bases and J by 0 bases; unmatched bases: 5. The germline V gene encodes CDR1 MNHEY and CDR2 SMNVEV (reference sequence). The CDR3 sequence is 14 residues long. The CDR3, as DNA: TGTGCCAGCAAATACAGGGGGAGCTCCTACGAGCAGTACTTC. Translating it yields CASKYRGSSYEQYF.

This chain links TRBV4-1 with TRBJ2-5; TRBD1 might be the D (6 bases). The length of the CDR3 is 16 residues. Trimming took off 4 bases at V and 4 bases at J, with 19 bases between the two ends. The germline V gene has CDR1 MGHRA and CDR2 YSYEKL. CDR3 region: CASSPSEGEDGETQYF. The CDR3 DNA is TGCGCCAGCAGCCCTTCTGAGGGGGAAGACGGAGAGACCCAGTACTTC.

The chain recombines TRBV5-4 with TRBJ2-3, with D perhaps matching TRBD2 (6 bases). Germline CDR1 is SGHNT and CDR2 is YYREEE (reference sequence). V was pared by 3 bases and J by 2 bases, with 19 bases between. The CDR3 has 17 residues. CDR3 amino acids: CASSWDSISAPTDTQYF. The DNA of the CDR3 is TGTGCCAGCAGCTGGGACTCGATTTCCGCCCCCACAGATACGCAGTATTTT. Filled out from reference TRBV5-4 and TRBJ2-3, the complete variable domain reads ETGVTQSPTHLIKTRGQQVTLRCSSQSGHNTVSWYQQALGQGPQFIFQYYREEENGRGNFPPRFSGLQFPNYSSELNVNALELDDSALYLCASSWDSISAPTDTQYFGPGTRLTVL.

The rearrangement uses TRBV19 and TRBJ2-2, with D perhaps matching TRBD1 (5 bases). Germline V CDR1 and CDR2: LNHDA, SQIVND (reference sequence). This CDR3 is 15 amino acids long. Trimming cost V 7 bases and J 4 bases, with 16 bases left between them. The CDR3 region is CASTDPGQITGELFF. The CDR3 coding sequence is TGTGCCAGTACCGACCCCGGACAAATCACCGGGGAGCTGTTTTTT.

The V call is TRBV5-1, the J call TRBJ1-1, with 7 bases that match TRBD1. The CDR3 is made up of 14 amino acids. Germline assignment: CDR1 SGHRS and CDR2 YFSETQ. V was pared by 2 bases and J by 10 bases, with 11 bases of the junction left unmatched. The CDR3 region is CASSFTRDSQGAFF. CDR3 in DNA: TGCGCCAGCAGCTTCACCAGGGACAGCCAAGGAGCTTTCTTT.

The chain recombines TRBV19 with TRBJ2-5; TRBD2 matches at 9 bases. V shed 3 bases and J 1 base; nucleotides not matched to a gene: 6. CDR1 is LNHDA and CDR2 is SQIVND in the germline V gene (reference sequence). There are 16 residues in the CDR3. The CDR3 region is CASSISSGNIQETQYF. CDR3 coding DNA: TGTGCCAGTAGTATCTCTAGCGGGAACATCCAAGAGACCCAGTACTTC.

The chain employs TRBV5-1 and TRBJ2-7, with D perhaps matching TRBD2 (5 bases). Per the germline V gene, CDR1 is SGHRS and CDR2 is YFSETQ. The CDR3 consists of 14 residues. V lost 2 bases and J 1 base, leaving 10 bases between the germline ends. The CDR3 DNA follows: TGCGCCAGCAGCTTTGGCGGGTTGTCCTACGAGCAGTACTTC. Amino acid sequence: CASSFGGLSYEQYF.